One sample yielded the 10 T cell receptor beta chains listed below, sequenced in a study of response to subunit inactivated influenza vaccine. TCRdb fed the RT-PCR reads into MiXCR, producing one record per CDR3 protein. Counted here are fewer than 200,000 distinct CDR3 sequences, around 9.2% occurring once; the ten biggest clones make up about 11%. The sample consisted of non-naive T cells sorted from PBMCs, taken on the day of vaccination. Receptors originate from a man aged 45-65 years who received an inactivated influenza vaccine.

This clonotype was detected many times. The CDR3 region is CSVGGAPATEAFF. CDR3 DNA: TGCAGCGTGGGAGGGGCACCCGCAACTGAAGCTTTCTTT. The chain couples TRBV29-1 to TRBJ1-1, with D possibly being TRBD1 (5 bases). V lost 6 bases and J lost 5, with 16 bases in between. Germline V gene data show CDR1 as SQVTM and CDR2 as ANQGSEA. The CDR3 covers 13 residues.

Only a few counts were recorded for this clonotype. Here the CDR3 reads CASSLSSGGVYEQYF. In DNA form, the CDR3 reads TGTGCCAGCAGCTTATCGTCAGGGGGCGTATACGAGCAGTACTTC. The chain employs TRBV11-2 and TRBJ2-7, with 8 positions matching TRBD1. V lost 2 bases and J lost 4; bases outside the gene matches: 7. The CDR3 is 15 amino acids. Germline CDR1 reads SGHAT; CDR2 reads FQNNGV.

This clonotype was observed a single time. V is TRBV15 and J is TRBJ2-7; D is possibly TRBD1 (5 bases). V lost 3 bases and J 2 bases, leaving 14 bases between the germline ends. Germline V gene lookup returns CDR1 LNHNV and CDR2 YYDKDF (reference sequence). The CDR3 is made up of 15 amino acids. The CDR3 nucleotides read TGTGCCACCAGCAGTACCGACAGCTTTGCCTACGAGCAGTACTTC. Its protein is CATSSTDSFAYEQYF.

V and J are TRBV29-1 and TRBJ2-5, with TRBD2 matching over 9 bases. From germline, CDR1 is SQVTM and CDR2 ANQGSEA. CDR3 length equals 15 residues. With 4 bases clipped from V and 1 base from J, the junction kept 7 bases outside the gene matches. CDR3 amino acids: CSVAPLAGSQETQYF. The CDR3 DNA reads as TGCAGCGTTGCCCCGCTAGCGGGGAGCCAAGAGACCCAGTACTTC.

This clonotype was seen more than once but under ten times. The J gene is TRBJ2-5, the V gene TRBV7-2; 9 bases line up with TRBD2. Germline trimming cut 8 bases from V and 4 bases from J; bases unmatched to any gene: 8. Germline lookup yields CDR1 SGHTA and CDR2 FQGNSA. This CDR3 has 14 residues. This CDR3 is CASGRAGGRETQYF. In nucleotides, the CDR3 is TGTGCCAGCGGTCGAGCGGGAGGAAGAGAGACCCAGTACTTC.

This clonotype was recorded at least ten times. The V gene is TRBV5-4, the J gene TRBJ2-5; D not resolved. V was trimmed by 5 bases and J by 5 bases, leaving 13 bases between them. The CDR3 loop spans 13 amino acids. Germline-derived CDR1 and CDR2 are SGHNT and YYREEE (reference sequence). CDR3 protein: CASRGGMAETQYF. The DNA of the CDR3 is TGTGCCAGCAGAGGTGGGATGGCGGAGACCCAGTACTTC.

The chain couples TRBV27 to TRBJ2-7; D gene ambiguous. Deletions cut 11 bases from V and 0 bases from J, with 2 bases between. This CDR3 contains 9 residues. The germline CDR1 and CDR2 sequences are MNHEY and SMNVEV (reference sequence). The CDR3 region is CAPSYEQYF. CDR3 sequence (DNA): TGTGCCCCCTCCTACGAGCAGTACTTC.

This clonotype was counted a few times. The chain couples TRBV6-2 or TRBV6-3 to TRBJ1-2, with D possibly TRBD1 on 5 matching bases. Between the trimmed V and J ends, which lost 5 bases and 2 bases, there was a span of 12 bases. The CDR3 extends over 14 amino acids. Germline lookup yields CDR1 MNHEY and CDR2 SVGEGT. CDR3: CASSTPGMNYGYTF. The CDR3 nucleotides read TGTGCCAGCAGTACCCCAGGGATGAACTATGGCTACACCTTC.

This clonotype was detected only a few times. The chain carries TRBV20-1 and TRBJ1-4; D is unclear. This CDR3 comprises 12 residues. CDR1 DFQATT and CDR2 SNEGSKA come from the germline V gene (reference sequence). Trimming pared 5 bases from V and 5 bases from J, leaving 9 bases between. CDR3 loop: CSAVIGNEKLFF. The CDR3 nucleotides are TGCAGTGCTGTCATCGGAAATGAAAAACTGTTTTTT.

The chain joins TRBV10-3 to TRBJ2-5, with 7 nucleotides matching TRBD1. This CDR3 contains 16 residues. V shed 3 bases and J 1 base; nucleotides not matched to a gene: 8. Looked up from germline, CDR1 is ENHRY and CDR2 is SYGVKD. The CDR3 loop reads CAISEYSGGAQETQYF. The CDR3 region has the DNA TGTGCCATCAGTGAATATTCAGGGGGTGCCCAAGAGACCCAGTACTTC.